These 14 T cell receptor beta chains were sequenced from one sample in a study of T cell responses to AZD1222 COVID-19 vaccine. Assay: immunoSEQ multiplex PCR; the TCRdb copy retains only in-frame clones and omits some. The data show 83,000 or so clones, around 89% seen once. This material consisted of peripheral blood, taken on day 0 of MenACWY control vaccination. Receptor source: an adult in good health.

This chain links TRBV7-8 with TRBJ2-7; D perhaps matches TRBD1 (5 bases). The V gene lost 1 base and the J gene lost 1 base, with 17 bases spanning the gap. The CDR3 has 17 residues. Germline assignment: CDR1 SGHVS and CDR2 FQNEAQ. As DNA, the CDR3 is TGTGCCAGCAGCTTAGTACTCCCAGGGCCTCAATCCTACGAGCAGTACTTC. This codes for CASSLVLPGPQSYEQYF.

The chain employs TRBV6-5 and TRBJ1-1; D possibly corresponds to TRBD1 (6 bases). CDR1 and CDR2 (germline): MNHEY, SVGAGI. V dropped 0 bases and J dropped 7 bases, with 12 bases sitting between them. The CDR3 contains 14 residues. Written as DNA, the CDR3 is TGTGCCAGCAGTTACTCGTACAGGGACAATGAAGCTTTCTTT. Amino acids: CASSYSYRDNEAFF.

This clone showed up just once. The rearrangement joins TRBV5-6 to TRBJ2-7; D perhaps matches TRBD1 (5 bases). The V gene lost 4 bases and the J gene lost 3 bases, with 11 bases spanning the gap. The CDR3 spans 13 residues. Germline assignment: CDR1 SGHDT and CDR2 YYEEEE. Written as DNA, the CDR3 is TGTGCCAGCAGCGCGTTGACAGACTACGAGCAGTACTTC. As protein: CASSALTDYEQYF.

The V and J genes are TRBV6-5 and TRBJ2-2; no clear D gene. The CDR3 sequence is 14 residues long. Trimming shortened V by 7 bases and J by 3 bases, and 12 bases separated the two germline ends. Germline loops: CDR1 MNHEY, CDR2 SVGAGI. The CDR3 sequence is CASTPRRDTGELFF. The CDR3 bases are TGTGCCAGCACCCCTAGAAGGGACACCGGGGAGCTGTTTTTT.

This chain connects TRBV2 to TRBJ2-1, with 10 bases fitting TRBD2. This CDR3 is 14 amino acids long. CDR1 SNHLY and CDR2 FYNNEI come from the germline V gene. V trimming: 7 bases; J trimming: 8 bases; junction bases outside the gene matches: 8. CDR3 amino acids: CASNLAGVRDEQFF. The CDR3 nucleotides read TGTGCCAGCAACCTAGCGGGAGTTCGGGATGAGCAGTTCTTC.

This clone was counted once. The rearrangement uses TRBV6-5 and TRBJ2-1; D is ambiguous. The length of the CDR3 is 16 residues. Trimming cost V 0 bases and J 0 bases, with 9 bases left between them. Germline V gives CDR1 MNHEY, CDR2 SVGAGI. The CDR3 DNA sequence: TGTGCCAGCAGTTACTCGTCGGTTTACTCCTACAATGAGCAGTTCTTC. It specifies CASSYSSVYSYNEQFF.

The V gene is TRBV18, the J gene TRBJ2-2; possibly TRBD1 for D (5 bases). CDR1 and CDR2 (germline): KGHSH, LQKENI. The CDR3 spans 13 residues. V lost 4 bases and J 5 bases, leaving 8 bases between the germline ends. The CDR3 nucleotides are TGTGCCAGCTCACGCAGGGAAACCGGGGAGCTGTTTTTT. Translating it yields CASSRRETGELFF.

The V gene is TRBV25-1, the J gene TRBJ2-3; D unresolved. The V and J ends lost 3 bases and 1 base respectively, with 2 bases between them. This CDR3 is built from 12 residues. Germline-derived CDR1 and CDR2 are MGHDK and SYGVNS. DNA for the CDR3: TGTGCCAGCAGTGACGGCACAGATACGCAGTATTTT. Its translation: CASSDGTDTQYF. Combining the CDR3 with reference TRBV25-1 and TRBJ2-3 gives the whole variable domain EADIYQTPRYLVIGTGKKITLECSQTMGHDKMYWYQQDPGMELHLIHYSYGVNSTEKGDLSSESTVSRIRTEHFPLTLESARPSHTSQYLCASSDGTDTQYFGPGTRLTVL.

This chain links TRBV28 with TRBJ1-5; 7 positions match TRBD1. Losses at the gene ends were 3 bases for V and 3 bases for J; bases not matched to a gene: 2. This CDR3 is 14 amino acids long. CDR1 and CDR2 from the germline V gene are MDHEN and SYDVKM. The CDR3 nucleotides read TGTGCCAGCAGTTTGGGGACAGACAATCAGCCCCAGCATTTT. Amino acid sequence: CASSLGTDNQPQHF.

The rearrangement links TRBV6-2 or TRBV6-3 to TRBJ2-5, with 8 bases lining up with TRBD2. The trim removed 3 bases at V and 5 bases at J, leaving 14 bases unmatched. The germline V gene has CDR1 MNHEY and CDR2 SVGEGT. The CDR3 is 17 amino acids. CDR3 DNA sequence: TGTGCCAGCAGTTATGTGGGGAGCGGGAGTAGCAGGGAGACCCAGTACTTC. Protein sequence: CASSYVGSGSSRETQYF.

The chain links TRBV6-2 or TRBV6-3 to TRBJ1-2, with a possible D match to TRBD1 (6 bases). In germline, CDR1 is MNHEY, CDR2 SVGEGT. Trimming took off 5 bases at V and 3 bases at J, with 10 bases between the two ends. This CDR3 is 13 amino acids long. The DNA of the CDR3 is TGTGCCAGCAGTCAAGGGGGAGACTATGGCTACACCTTC. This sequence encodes CASSQGGDYGYTF.

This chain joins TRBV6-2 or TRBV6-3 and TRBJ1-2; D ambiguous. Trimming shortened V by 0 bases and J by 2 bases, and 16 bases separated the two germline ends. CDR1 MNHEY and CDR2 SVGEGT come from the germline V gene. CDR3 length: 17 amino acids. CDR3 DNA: TGTGCCAGCAGTTACTCGATCAGACTTGATAGAAACTATGGCTACACCTTC. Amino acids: CASSYSIRLDRNYGYTF.

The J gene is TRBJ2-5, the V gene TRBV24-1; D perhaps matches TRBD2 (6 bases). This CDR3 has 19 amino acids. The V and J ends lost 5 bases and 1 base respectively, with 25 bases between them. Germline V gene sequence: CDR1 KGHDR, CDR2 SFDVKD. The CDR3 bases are TGTGCCACCAGTGCCTCTTTGGGGTGGGGCTCCGGGGGCCAAGAGACCCAGTACTTC. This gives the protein CATSASLGWGSGGQETQYF.

The DNA of the CDR3 is TGTGCCAGCAGCTTAGCATCAGGGGGCAGCCTCTACACCTTC. Translated, it gives CASSLASGGSLYTF. The V and J genes are TRBV7-2 and TRBJ1-2; 8 bases line up with TRBD1. The CDR3 length is 14 residues. V gave up 0 bases and J gave up 10 bases; unmatched junction bases: 7. Germline V gene lookup returns CDR1 SGHTA and CDR2 FQGNSA.